This T cell receptor beta chain was recorded in a study of blood T cell repertoires in COVID-19. V shed 3 bases and J shed 4 bases, with 13 bases lying between them. Germline V gene sequence: CDR1 DFQATT, CDR2 SNEGSKA (reference sequence). The CDR3 is 14 amino acids. Original handling: Amplification of reference gene primers provided the estimated nucleated cell counts. Data came from immunoSEQ multiplex PCR; TCRdb stores just in-frame clones and leaves some out. V and J calls plus clone size are reproduced from that table; the DNA served to infer D and trimming. The data show a few hundred thousand clones, around nine tenths seen once.

The origin of this receptor is a man aged 80 or over with acute or convalescent COVID-19. The chain has TRBV20-1 and TRBJ2-4; D is uncertain. The sequencing input was peripheral blood. CDR3 coding DNA: TGCAGTGCTAGTGTACCCCCTCAGAAAAACATTCAGTACTTC. Encoded protein: CSASVPPQKNIQYF.